Sequencing of this T cell receptor (beta chain) was carried out in a study of blood T cells in healthy people across ages. Germline V lookup: CDR1 SGHVS, CDR2 FNYEAQ. CDR3 size: 15 residues. Unmatched junction bases numbered 8, after V lost 2 bases and J lost 10 bases. This clonotype was found a few times. Sample-barcoded 5' priming and a J-beta primer mix drove a second PCR of about 7 to 11 cycles. TCRdb analysed the 5' RACE reads with MiXCR anew, one entry per CDR3 protein. This table holds over 1,500,000 distinct CDR3 sequences, around half found once. This rearrangement joins TRBV7-6 to TRBJ2-1, with TRBD1 matching 10 bases. The receptor's source is a woman aged 40 to 49 in good health. The sequenced sample was blood. CDR3 DNA sequence: TGTGCCAGCAGCTTATCTGGGACAGGGGCGAGGGAGCAGTTCTTC. It is translated as CASSLSGTGAREQFF.